The sample holds many counts of the clone carrying this T cell receptor (beta chain). Its antigen is currently unknown. TCRdb reprocessed the 5' RACE reads via MiXCR and lists one record per CDR3 protein. The repertoire consists of some 250,000 distinct CDR3 sequences, with 12% occurring once and the leading ten covering more than 3.5%. Healthy Caucasians alone served as donors. The entry originates in a study of identical twins. General study results and limits: Models predicted too little out-of-frame TCR alpha sharing in monozygotic twins.

In addition, the sample was reused for a study of yellow fever vaccine responses in identical twins.

The source of this sequence is a woman between 18 and 29 years old in good health. The sequenced sample consisted of memory (CD45RO+) T cells sorted from blood.

CDR3 sequence: CSARDLTGGYEQYF. The DNA for the CDR3 is TGCAGTGCTAGAGATTTGACAGGGGGCTACGAGCAGTACTTC. V is TRBV20-1 and J is TRBJ2-7; 9 bases fit TRBD1. The V segment lost 0 bases and the J segment 3 bases; nucleotides outside the gene matches: 3. Germline V gene lookup returns CDR1 DFQATT and CDR2 SNEGSKA (reference sequence). This CDR3 is built from 14 residues.